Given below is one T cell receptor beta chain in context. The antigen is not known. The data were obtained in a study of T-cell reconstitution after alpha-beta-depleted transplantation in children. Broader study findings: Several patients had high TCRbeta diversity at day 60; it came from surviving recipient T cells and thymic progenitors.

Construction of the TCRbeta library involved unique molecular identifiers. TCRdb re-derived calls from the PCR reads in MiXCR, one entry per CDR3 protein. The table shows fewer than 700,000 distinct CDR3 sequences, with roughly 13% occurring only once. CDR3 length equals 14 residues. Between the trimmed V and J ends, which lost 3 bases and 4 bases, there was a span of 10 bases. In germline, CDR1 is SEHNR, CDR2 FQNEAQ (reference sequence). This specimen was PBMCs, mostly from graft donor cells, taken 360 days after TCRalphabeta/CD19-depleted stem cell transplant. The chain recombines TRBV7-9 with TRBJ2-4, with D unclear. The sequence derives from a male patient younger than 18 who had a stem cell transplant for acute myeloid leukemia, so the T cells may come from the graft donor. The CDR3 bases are TGTGCCAGCAGCTTGGAGCGCCATAAAAACATTCAGTACTTC. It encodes CASSLERHKNIQYF.